This TCR beta chain was retrieved from a study of cytomegalovirus exposure and HLA in healthy donors. Overall study results and limits: The authors later linked a missense DCLRE1C variant to TCR beta V- and J-gene trimming.

Worth noting for this clone: Its antigen is still unknown.

Primers for the PCR totalled 60 Vbeta and 13 Jbeta. Profiled with immunoSEQ multiplex PCR; TCRdb holds only in-frame clones, not every one. The sample has some 130,000 clones, around 79% seen once. Germline assignment: CDR1 MDHEN and CDR2 SYDVKM. J lost 6 bases, V lost 5 bases, and 10 bases had no gene match. The CDR3 sequence is 15 residues long. The specimen sequenced was PBMCs. The sequence came from a woman in her 30s in good health and CMV-seropositive. This chain joins TRBV28 and TRBJ2-1; 7 nucleotides line up with TRBD2. CDR3 amino acids: CASSPGWGGINEQFF. The CDR3 DNA reads as TGTGCCAGCAGTCCGGGATGGGGGGGTATCAATGAGCAGTTCTTC.